This T cell receptor (beta chain) was captured by sequencing in a study of CD4 T cells in relation to SARS-CoV-2 and coronaviruses. As for the study in general: ViraFEST: approximately 10-day antigen culture of PBMCs, then TCR beta CDR3 sequencing.

TCRdb's copy holds only in-frame clones and misses some; the assay was immunoSEQ multiplex PCR. The repertoire holds around 31,000 clones, with around three quarters as singletons. Findings and caveats of the study: Crossreactive clones expanded significantly less to SARS-CoV-2 than monoreactive clones.

The CDR3 loop spans 11 amino acids. CDR1 SNHLY and CDR2 FYNNEI come from the germline V gene. Deletions cut 6 bases from V and 0 bases from J, with 2 bases between. Cryopreserved PBMCs were CD4-enriched, then split into naive and memory cells. On this clone: Its antigen is as yet unknown.

The sample taken for sequencing was memory CD4+ T cells from PBMCs, cultured in vitro. The V and J genes are TRBV2 and TRBJ1-1; no reliable D call. The source of this sequence is an adult with COVID-19. This CDR3 reads CASRLNTEAFF. The CDR3 DNA sequence: TGTGCCAGCAGGTTGAACACTGAAGCTTTCTTT. Full variable domain (rest looked up from reference TRBV2 and TRBJ1-1): EPEVTQTPSHQVTQMGQEVILRCVPISNHLYFYWYRQILGQKVEFLVSFYNNEISEKSEIFDDQFSVERPDGSNFTLKIRSTKLEDSAMYFCASRLNTEAFFGQGTRLTVV.